These 6 T cell receptor beta chains originate from one sample sequenced in a study of T cells in Graves' hyperthyroidism and ophthalmopathy. There were TCR beta CDR3 regions amplified from RNA transcripts. When the TCR CDR3 underwent first-round RT-PCR, the HTBI primer set was used. MiXCR, run by TCRdb on the multiplex PCR reads, gives a single entry per CDR3 protein. This table holds 480,000 or so distinct CDR3 sequences, 40% to 55% found once. Sequenced input: peripheral blood or thyroid tissue (not recorded which). Every receptor here comes from an adult woman with Graves' disease, either hyperthyroidism or ophthalmopathy (not recorded which).

The V and J genes are TRBV6-5 and TRBJ2-7; D may be TRBD1 (5 bases). Trimming pared 3 bases from V and 3 bases from J, leaving 15 bases between. From germline, CDR1 is MNHEY and CDR2 SVGAGI. The CDR3 totals 15 residues. CDR3 coding DNA: TGTGCCAGCAGTTATTCCATTAATCAGGGCTACGAGCAGTACTTC. Protein sequence: CASSYSINQGYEQYF.

The genes are TRBV7-9 and TRBJ1-4; D not certain. Germline CDR1 SEHNR, CDR2 FQNEAQ (reference sequence). V gave up 3 bases and J gave up 6 bases, with 17 bases separating them. CDR3 length: 16 amino acids. CDR3 sequence reads: CASSFTPGENDEKLFF. CDR3 nucleotide sequence: TGTGCCAGCAGCTTCACCCCCGGGGAGAACGATGAAAAACTGTTTTTT. The full variable domain, in which reference TRBV7-9 and TRBJ1-4 provide the parts outside the CDR3, is DTGVSQNPRHKITKRGQNVTFRCDPISEHNRLYWYRQTLGQGPEFLTYFQNEAQLEKSRLLSDRFSAERPKGSFSTLEIQRTEQGDSAMYLCASSFTPGENDEKLFFGSGTQLSVL.

The rearrangement uses TRBV7-9 and TRBJ1-2; tentatively, D is TRBD1 (5 bases). With 1 base removed from V and 10 bases from J, the gap between germline ends came to 19 bases. The CDR3 is made up of 15 amino acids. The germline V gene encodes CDR1 SEHNR and CDR2 FQNEAQ (reference sequence). CDR3 sequence reads: CASSLVASDTAIYTF. CDR3 nucleotide sequence: TGTGCCAGCAGCTTAGTGGCATCGGACACGGCGATCTACACCTTC.

Comments on this clonotype: A much more abundant neighbour one base away suggests this may be a read error. The chain is built from TRBV9 and TRBJ1-1; 8 bases align to TRBD1. The ends lost 0 bases at V and 11 bases at J; junction bases unmatched: 0. This CDR3 region has 11 residues. Germline CDR1 reads SGDLS; CDR2 reads YYNGEE. DNA of the CDR3: TGTGCCAGCAGCGTAGGACAGGGGGCTTTCTTT. This translates into CASSVGQGAFF.

This clonotype was seen only once. This sequence joins TRBV20-1 and TRBJ1-1; tentative D call: TRBD1 (5 bases). The CDR3 extends over 12 amino acids. The germline V and J ends were trimmed by 2 bases and 10 bases, with 14 bases remaining between them. CDR1 DFQATT and CDR2 SNEGSKA come from the germline V gene (reference sequence). CDR3 nucleotides: TGCAGTGCTAGACCCGGGACTAGCGGAGCTTTCTTT. Translated, it gives CSARPGTSGAFF.

V gene TRBV7-2 combines with J gene TRBJ2-7; 8 bases line up with TRBD1. Germline V gene lookup returns CDR1 SGHTA and CDR2 FQGNSA. CDR3 size: 13 residues. The V and J ends lost 4 bases and 6 bases, in that order; junction bases with no gene match: 5. CDR3 bases: TGTGCCAGCAGCTCTCGACAGGGGTCCGAGCAGTACTTC. It specifies CASSSRQGSEQYF.